The entry below gives a single TCR beta chain sequence along with its context. As yet, its antigen is unknown. Up to roughly 2 ug genomic DNA was used for TCRB CDR3 amplification. This table comes from immunoSEQ multiplex PCR, and its TCRdb copy is limited to in-frame clones, with some not included. The sample carries 2,100 or so clones, roughly 72% recorded once. Regarding time point: after dendritic cell vaccination, including at tumor progression/relapse. Autologous tumor lysate was loaded overnight onto monocyte-derived dendritic cells grown approximately seven days with IL-4 and GM-CSF. The sample originates from a study of glioma-infiltrating T cells after dendritic cell vaccination. Broader study findings: Only a small number of patients had complete blood and tumor samples. Longer survival after dendritic cell vaccination followed higher pretreatment TIL content.

The sample in question was tumor tissue, obtained after dendritic cell vaccination. The source of this sequence is a human donor with glioblastoma.

CDR3 nucleotides: TGCGCCAGCAGCCAAGACGCAGGGAACACCGGGGAGCTGTTTTTT. Encoded protein: CASSQDAGNTGELFF. This chain uses TRBV4-1 with TRBJ2-2; no clear D gene. Deletions cut 0 bases from V and 1 base from J, with 6 bases between. Per germline, CDR1 MGHRA and CDR2 YSYEKL. This CDR3 has 15 residues.